The T cell receptor (beta chain) under discussion was sequenced for a study of neurological immune-mediated disorders. About the research overall: Multiple sclerosis patients numbering about 34 comprised roughly 31 relapsing-remitting and 3 secondary progressive patients.

This clonotype was found a few times. CDR1 and CDR2 (germline): SGHAT, FQNNGV. Trimming stripped 8 bases from V and 2 bases from J, with 3 bases between. The CDR3 is 11 amino acids. A 10-nucleotide random UMI tagged transcripts in template-switch 5'RACE cDNA synthesis. One entry per CDR3 protein results from TCRdb running MiXCR on the 5' RACE reads. The repertoire has under 25,000 distinct CDR3 sequences, around 2.5% of them found once; the top ten carry 5% to 7%. The sample taken for sequencing was PBMCs. This clonotype was obtained from a woman between 18 and 29 years old with multiple sclerosis. The chain couples TRBV11-2 to TRBJ2-2, with unresolved D. This CDR3 reads CASQNTGELFF. As DNA, the CDR3 is TGTGCCAGCCAAAACACCGGGGAGCTGTTTTTT.